Listed here are 13 T cell receptor beta chains from one sample, sequenced in a study of OX40 agonist ivuxolimab in advanced cancers. Some clones are missing from TCRdb's copy, which holds only in-frame ones; the method was immunoSEQ multiplex PCR. The sample lists 15,000 to 20,000 clones, around 70% occurring once. Sequencing used CD4+ or CD8+ T cells sorted from blood, obtained in a trial of the OX40 agonist ivuxolimab. The origin of the receptors is an adult with an advanced solid tumor such as melanoma, head and neck, liver or kidney cancer.

This chain connects TRBV10-3 to TRBJ1-6, with D maybe TRBD1 (5 bases). CDR3 length equals 13 residues. Per the germline V gene, CDR1 is ENHRY and CDR2 is SYGVKD. Trimming took off 4 bases at V and 9 bases at J, with 10 bases between the two ends. The CDR3 coding sequence is TGTGCCATCAGTGGGGGGGAAACTTCACCCCTCCACTTT. The encoded protein is CAISGGETSPLHF.

This clone counts as medium-sized. In DNA form, the CDR3 reads TGCGCCAGCAGCCGATCCCCGGGACAGGGGACAGATACGCAGTATTTT. Residues: CASSRSPGQGTDTQYF. The chain has TRBV4-1 and TRBJ2-3; 10 bases line up with TRBD1. Looked up from germline, CDR1 is MGHRA and CDR2 is YSYEKL. This CDR3 contains 16 residues. Unmatched junction bases numbered 7, after V lost 4 bases and J lost 3 bases.

The chain employs TRBV11-2 and TRBJ2-2, with 10 bases fitting TRBD2. There are 15 residues in the CDR3. CDR1 SGHAT and CDR2 FQNNGV come from the germline V gene. Trimming took 2 bases from V and 4 from J; bases not matched to a gene: 1. CDR3 in DNA: TGTGCCAGCAGCTTATCTAGCGGGGGCACCGGGGAGCTGTTTTTT. This gives the protein CASSLSSGGTGELFF.

V and J are TRBV2 and TRBJ2-7, with D unclear. The germline V gene encodes CDR1 SNHLY and CDR2 FYNNEI. Trimming took off 10 bases at V and 1 base at J, with 11 bases between the two ends. The CDR3 contains 12 residues. The CDR3: CATQAPSYEQYF. The CDR3 nucleotides read TGTGCCACTCAAGCCCCATCCTACGAGCAGTACTTC.

V gene TRBV5-4 combines with J gene TRBJ2-3; D gene unclear. The length of the CDR3 is 13 residues. Trimming removed 2 bases from V and 0 bases from J, with 4 bases in between. Per germline, CDR1 SGHNT and CDR2 YYREEE (reference sequence). CDR3 sequence: CASSFGSTDTQYF. DNA for the CDR3: TGTGCCAGCAGCTTCGGTAGCACAGATACGCAGTATTTT.

The chain couples TRBV16 to TRBJ1-2, with no clear D. Germline CDR1 is KGHSY and CDR2 is FQNENV. V lost 0 bases to trimming and J lost 6 bases, with 11 bases between them. The CDR3 totals 14 residues. This CDR3 reads CASSQSDLGNGYTF. CDR3 nucleotides: TGTGCCAGCAGCCAATCGGACCTAGGGAATGGCTACACCTTC.

This clone is termed medium-sized. The chain couples TRBV4-1 to TRBJ1-2; 8 nucleotides line up with TRBD1. The CDR3 loop spans 17 amino acids. V lost 0 bases to trimming and J lost 0 bases; unmatched junction nucleotides: 6. Germline lookup yields CDR1 MGHRA and CDR2 YSYEKL. This CDR3 reads CASSQDRTGPANYGYTF. DNA for the CDR3: TGCGCCAGCAGCCAAGATCGGACAGGGCCAGCTAACTATGGCTACACCTTC.

V gene TRBV14 combines with J gene TRBJ2-2; D call uncertain. Trimming left V 2 bases short and J 0 bases short, with 13 bases between. Per the germline V gene, CDR1 is SGHDN and CDR2 is FVKESK. The CDR3 is 17 amino acids. The CDR3 DNA sequence: TGTGCCAGCAGCCAATTATTGGGGATCGCGAACACCGGGGAGCTGTTTTTT. Residues: CASSQLLGIANTGELFF.

The chain joins TRBV10-3 to TRBJ2-7; TRBD2 aligns across 7 bases. The length of the CDR3 is 15 residues. J was trimmed by 0 bases and V by 0 bases; bases with no gene match: 2. Germline V gene lookup returns CDR1 ENHRY and CDR2 SYGVKD. The CDR3, as DNA: TGTGCCATCAGTGAGTCGGGGGGGAGCTCCTACGAGCAGTACTTC. Amino acids: CAISESGGSSYEQYF.

The chain couples TRBV28 to TRBJ2-3; the match to TRBD2 covers 14 bases. CDR3 length equals 17 residues. Germline loops: CDR1 MDHEN, CDR2 SYDVKM. Trimming cost V 8 bases and J 1 base; bases outside gene matches: 8. CDR3 loop: CASGGLAGGYGTDTQYF. The CDR3 nucleotides are TGTGCCAGCGGTGGACTAGCGGGAGGCTACGGCACAGATACGCAGTATTTT.

The chain carries TRBV11-2 and TRBJ2-5, with D perhaps TRBD2 (6 bases). The V gene lost 1 base and the J gene lost 4 bases, with 16 bases spanning the gap. From germline, CDR1 is SGHAT and CDR2 FQNNGV. This CDR3 is 16 amino acids long. CDR3 nucleotide sequence: TGTGCCAGCAGCTTAGTTGCTGAAGCGGGTTTAGAGACCCAGTACTTC. As protein: CASSLVAEAGLETQYF.

The CDR3 sequence: CASSLVKTGSSYNEQFF. The CDR3 DNA reads as TGTGCCAGCAGTTTAGTTAAGACTGGGAGCTCCTACAATGAGCAGTTCTTC. The V call is TRBV27, the J call TRBJ2-1; tentative D call: TRBD2 (5 bases). This CDR3 is built from 17 residues. V lost 2 bases and J lost 0, with 14 bases in between. Germline V gene lookup returns CDR1 MNHEY and CDR2 SMNVEV (reference sequence).

The chain joins TRBV7-6 to TRBJ2-2; 14 bases are shared with TRBD2. Germline-derived CDR1 and CDR2 are SGHVS and FNYEAQ. The CDR3 is 17 residues long. J was trimmed by 7 bases and V by 6 bases; bases with no gene match: 10. The CDR3 coding sequence is TGTGCCAGCAGTCCCACAGGGACTAGCGGGAGTAACGGGGAGCTGTTTTTT. It specifies CASSPTGTSGSNGELFF.